Each of the 25 T cell receptor beta chains below was sequenced from the same sample in a study of CD8+ T cells in alopecia areata. Sequencing relied on a cDNA template that was reverse transcribed from extracted RNA. Sequencing used immunoSEQ multiplex PCR; TCRdb keeps in-frame clones, though not all of them. Counted here are 150,000 or so clones, roughly 64% occurring once; the ten biggest clones make up around 6.6%. This specimen consisted of CD4+ T cells sorted from blood, obtained at week 0. These TCRs come from a human donor with alopecia areata.

The chain has TRBV5-1 and TRBJ1-4; D not certain. Trimming took 4 bases from V and 4 from J, leaving 11 bases between them. Germline V gives CDR1 SGHRS, CDR2 YFSETQ. The CDR3 sequence is 14 residues long. The chain's CDR3 is CASSLDGVNEKLFF. The CDR3 bases are TGCGCCAGCAGCCTGGACGGAGTTAATGAAAAACTGTTTTTT.

The chain is built from TRBV6-5 and TRBJ2-5; 9 nucleotides agree with TRBD2. V gave up 2 bases and J gave up 4 bases; unmatched junction bases: 5. Germline loops: CDR1 MNHEY, CDR2 SVGAGI. The CDR3 has 15 residues. The CDR3 bases are TGTGCCAGCAGTTACAGCGCGGGGGGGCCAGAGACCCAGTACTTC. The encoded protein is CASSYSAGGPETQYF.

This clone has more than one count but fewer than ten. The chain couples TRBV7-9 to TRBJ2-3; D uncertain. Germline V gives CDR1 SEHNR, CDR2 FQNEAQ (reference sequence). The CDR3 covers 15 residues. V was clipped by 2 bases and J by 0 bases, with 9 bases between them. CDR3 sequence reads: CASSLPTGSTDTQYF. CDR3 coding DNA: TGTGCCAGCAGCTTACCCACCGGAAGCACAGATACGCAGTATTTT.

The CDR3 bases are TGTGCCAGCAGCTTAAGGACCCAGGGCGCTAACTATGGCTACACCTTC. As protein: CASSLRTQGANYGYTF. The J gene is TRBJ1-2, the V gene TRBV13; D possibly corresponds to TRBD1 (5 bases). CDR3 size: 16 residues. Germline loops: CDR1 PRHDT, CDR2 FYEKMQ (reference sequence). V shed 2 bases and J shed 0 bases, with 13 bases lying between them.

A few counts support this clone. The V gene is TRBV4-3, the J gene TRBJ2-7; 11 positions agree with TRBD1. Germline trimming cut 5 bases from V and 3 bases from J; bases unmatched to any gene: 9. CDR3 length: 16 residues. CDR1 LGHNA and CDR2 YSLEER come from the germline V gene. The CDR3 nucleotides read TGCGCCAGCAGCTCAGGGACAGGGGGAAGGCGCTACGAGCAGTACTTC. Translating it yields CASSSGTGGRRYEQYF.

The chain has TRBV10-3 and TRBJ2-5, with 8 bases that match TRBD2. The CDR3 is made up of 16 amino acids. Germline CDR1 is ENHRY and CDR2 is SYGVKD. V dropped 0 bases and J dropped 2; count of bases not matched to a gene: 5. The CDR3 region has the DNA TGTGCCATCAGTGAGTCATCTAGCGGGCCACAAGAGACCCAGTACTTC. Translated, it gives CAISESSSGPQETQYF.

V and J are TRBV19 and TRBJ1-1; D uncertain. Germline V lookup: CDR1 LNHDA, CDR2 SQIVND (reference sequence). V lost 7 bases, J lost 6 bases, and 15 bases lay in between. The CDR3 is made up of 13 amino acids. CDR3 bases: TGTGCCAGTATTGGCCGTGGATACTCTGAAGCTTTCTTT. Translated, it gives CASIGRGYSEAFF.

This clone was found a few times. The chain has TRBV7-9 and TRBJ1-1, with a possible D match to TRBD1 (6 bases). Deletions cut 2 bases from V and 7 bases from J, with 17 bases between. Per germline, CDR1 SEHNR and CDR2 FQNEAQ (reference sequence). The CDR3 is 15 amino acids. The CDR3 coding sequence is TGTGCCAGCAGCTTAAACAGGGTTGGGCCGCGTGAAGCTTTCTTT. It codes for CASSLNRVGPREAFF.

V is TRBV9 and J is TRBJ2-6, with unresolved D. In germline, CDR1 is SGDLS, CDR2 YYNGEE. The ends were cut back, 4 bases at V and 2 bases at J, with 10 bases in the middle. The CDR3 contains 15 residues. The CDR3 spells CASSPRWAGANVLTF. CDR3 bases: TGTGCCAGCAGCCCACGATGGGCTGGGGCCAACGTCCTGACTTTC.

This clone showed up just a few times. The chain couples TRBV29-1 to TRBJ2-1, with a possible D match to TRBD1 (6 bases). Germline V gene lookup returns CDR1 SQVTM and CDR2 ANQGSEA. The CDR3 has 13 residues. V lost 2 bases to trimming and J lost 5 bases, with 10 bases between them. The CDR3 coding sequence is TGCAGCGTTGAATACAGGGCCCACAATGAGCAGTTCTTC. It encodes CSVEYRAHNEQFF.

This clone was found a few times. The chain couples TRBV5-6 to TRBJ2-3, with 8 bases identical to TRBD2. V trimming: 0 bases; J trimming: 1 base; junction bases outside the gene matches: 7. CDR3 length: 17 residues. Germline V lookup: CDR1 SGHDT, CDR2 YYEEEE. The CDR3 sequence: CASSLARGGFRTDTQYF. The CDR3 bases are TGTGCCAGCAGCTTGGCCCGCGGGGGGTTCCGCACAGATACGCAGTATTTT.

J is TRBJ2-3 and V is TRBV18; 9 bases agree with TRBD2. The trim removed 2 bases at V and 7 bases at J, leaving 7 bases unmatched. Germline values: CDR1 KGHSH, CDR2 LQKENI. There are 15 residues in the CDR3. In DNA, the CDR3 is TGTGCCAGCTCACCAGCTAGCGGGGTCCCGAATACGCAGTATTTT. As protein: CASSPASGVPNTQYF.

The chain is built from TRBV7-9 and TRBJ1-4, with D unresolved. The CDR3 totals 13 residues. Germline CDR1 SEHNR, CDR2 FQNEAQ (reference sequence). Trimming took off 5 bases at V and 7 bases at J, with 11 bases between the two ends. The CDR3 region has the DNA TGTGCCAGCAGCATGAGGACTTCTGAAAAACTGTTTTTT. It translates to CASSMRTSEKLFF.

On this clone itself: The sample contains more than one DNA sequence encoding this CDR3. This chain's CDR3 is CAWSVGSYNSPLHF. In nucleotides, the CDR3 is TGTGCCTGGAGTGTAGGCTCCTATAATTCACCCCTCCACTTT. The chain has TRBV30 and TRBJ1-6; D remains ambiguous. In germline, CDR1 is GTSNPN, CDR2 SVGIG (reference sequence). CDR3 size: 14 residues. V was cut by 0 bases and J by 0 bases, with 3 bases left in between.

The chain is built from TRBV7-9 and TRBJ1-2; D gene ambiguous. CDR1 is SEHNR and CDR2 is FQNEAQ in the germline V gene (reference sequence). The CDR3 contains 15 residues. The germline V and J ends were trimmed by 5 bases and 5 bases, with 18 bases remaining between them. The CDR3 protein is CASSPVPPAHYGYTF. In nucleotides, the CDR3 is TGTGCCAGCAGCCCGGTTCCCCCAGCCCATTATGGCTACACCTTC. The full variable domain, completed using reference TRBV7-9 and TRBJ1-2, is DTGVSQNPRHKITKRGQNVTFRCDPISEHNRLYWYRQTLGQGPEFLTYFQNEAQLEKSRLLSDRFSAERPKGSFSTLEIQRTEQGDSAMYLCASSPVPPAHYGYTFGSGTRLTVV.

This rearrangement joins TRBV5-1 to TRBJ2-3; D is uncertain. The CDR3 is 12 residues long. Germline-derived CDR1 and CDR2 are SGHRS and YFSETQ. V was clipped by 2 bases and J by 6 bases, with 7 bases between them. The CDR3 spells CASSFDGDTQYF. The DNA for the CDR3 is TGCGCCAGCAGCTTTGATGGGGATACGCAGTATTTT. Variable domain in full (rest from reference TRBV5-1 and TRBJ2-3): KAGVTQTPRYLIKTRGQQVTLSCSPISGHRSVSWYQQTPGQGLQFLFEYFSETQRNKGNFPGRFSGRQFSNSRSEMNVSTLELGDSALYLCASSFDGDTQYFGPGTRLTVL.

This clone was counted once. The chain couples TRBV27 to TRBJ2-4, with TRBD2 matching 11 bases. This CDR3 is 16 amino acids long. In germline, CDR1 is MNHEY, CDR2 SMNVEV (reference sequence). V gave up 6 bases and J gave up 7 bases; unmatched junction bases: 11. The CDR3 nucleotides read TGTGCCAGCAGACTGACTAGCGGGGCCCCTCTGAACATTCAGTACTTC. Translating gives CASRLTSGAPLNIQYF.

This clone was observed a few times. The rearrangement links TRBV4-3 to TRBJ2-7; 8 nucleotides line up with TRBD1. Trimming cost V 1 base and J 4 bases; bases outside gene matches: 6. The CDR3 spans 15 residues. CDR1 and CDR2 from the germline V gene are LGHNA and YSLEER. The CDR3 DNA follows: TGCGCCAGCAGCCAAGGGCAGACAGGGGAATACGAGCAGTACTTC. This encodes CASSQGQTGEYEQYF.

J is TRBJ2-6 and V is TRBV4-2, with TRBD1 matching over 7 bases. This CDR3 is 18 amino acids long. With 3 bases clipped from V and 2 bases from J, the junction kept 10 bases outside the gene matches. CDR1 is LGHNA, CDR2 YNFKEQ, per germline. The CDR3 is CASSHSEQTGAGANVLTF. CDR3 bases: TGTGCCAGCAGCCACAGTGAACAAACAGGGGCTGGGGCCAACGTCCTGACTTTC.

This clone has just a few counts. The V call is TRBV9, the J call TRBJ2-1, with no clear D. Deletions cut 1 base from V and 3 bases from J, with 14 bases between. From germline, CDR1 is SGDLS and CDR2 YYNGEE. This CDR3 is built from 16 residues. The CDR3 spells CASSVTQTLNYNEQFF. CDR3 sequence (DNA): TGTGCCAGCAGCGTAACCCAAACCCTCAACTACAATGAGCAGTTCTTC.

The gene calls are TRBV5-1 and TRBJ1-2; the match to TRBD1 covers 10 bases. V lost 3 bases to trimming and J lost 1 base; unmatched junction nucleotides: 3. Germline CDR1 SGHRS, CDR2 YFSETQ. The CDR3 has 15 residues. CDR3 region: CASSSGQGYNYGYTF. CDR3 DNA sequence: TGCGCCAGCAGCTCGGGACAGGGGTATAACTATGGCTACACCTTC.

V and J are TRBV2 and TRBJ1-2; 8 bases map to TRBD1. The CDR3 contains 14 residues. Germline values: CDR1 SNHLY, CDR2 FYNNEI. V shed 6 bases and J 0 bases; nucleotides not matched to a gene: 3. The CDR3, as DNA: TGTGCCAGCAGGAGACAGGGGACTAACTATGGCTACACCTTC. Protein sequence: CASRRQGTNYGYTF.

The rearrangement links TRBV30 to TRBJ2-7; D call uncertain. Germline V gives CDR1 GTSNPN, CDR2 SVGIG (reference sequence). The ends were cut back, 0 bases at V and 5 bases at J, with 5 bases in the middle. This CDR3 region has 11 residues. This CDR3 is CAWSVVHEQYF. The CDR3 region has the DNA TGTGCCTGGAGTGTAGTACACGAGCAGTACTTC.

This clone was seen once. The gene calls are TRBV4-3 and TRBJ2-3; D possibly matches TRBD1 or TRBD2 (6 bases each). V was shortened by 3 bases and J by 4 bases, with 20 bases between the two germline ends. The CDR3 contains 17 residues. In germline, CDR1 is LGHNA, CDR2 YSLEER. As DNA, the CDR3 is TGCGCCAGCAGCCAGGAGGGGGGACTCCTGGGCCCAGATACGCAGTATTTT. It translates to CASSQEGGLLGPDTQYF.

This clone was picked up a small number of times. This chain connects TRBV5-4 to TRBJ2-5; no firm D call. Germline V gives CDR1 SGHNT, CDR2 YYREEE (reference sequence). Trimming shortened V by 4 bases and J by 5 bases, and 18 bases separated the two germline ends. This CDR3 is 15 amino acids long. The chain's CDR3 is CASSHFGVAGETQYF. The CDR3, as DNA: TGTGCCAGCAGCCACTTCGGCGTAGCCGGGGAGACCCAGTACTTC. Full variable domain (remainder filled in from reference TRBV5-4 and TRBJ2-5): ETGVTQSPTHLIKTRGQQVTLRCSSQSGHNTVSWYQQALGQGPQFIFQYYREEENGRGNFPPRFSGLQFPNYSSELNVNALELDDSALYLCASSHFGVAGETQYFGPGTRLLVL.